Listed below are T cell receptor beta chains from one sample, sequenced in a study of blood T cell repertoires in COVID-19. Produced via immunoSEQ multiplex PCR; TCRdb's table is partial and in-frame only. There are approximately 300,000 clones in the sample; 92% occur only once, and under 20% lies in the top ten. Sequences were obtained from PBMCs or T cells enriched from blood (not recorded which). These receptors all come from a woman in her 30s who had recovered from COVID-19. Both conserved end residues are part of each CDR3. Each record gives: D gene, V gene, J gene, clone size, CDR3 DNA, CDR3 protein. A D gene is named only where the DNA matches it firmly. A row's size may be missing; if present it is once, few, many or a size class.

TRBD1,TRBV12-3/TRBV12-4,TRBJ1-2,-,TGTGCCAGCAGTTTCCGGGACAGGAGTGGCTACACCTTC,CASSFRDRSGYTF
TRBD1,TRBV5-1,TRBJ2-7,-,TGCGCCAGCAGATCCGTCCCGGACAGGGGGTACGAGCAGTACTTC,CASRSVPDRGYEQYF
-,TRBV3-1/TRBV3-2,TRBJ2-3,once,TGTGCCAGCAGCCAAGTAGTGGGGGGACCCCCCACAGATACGCAGTATTTT,CASSQVVGGPPTDTQYF
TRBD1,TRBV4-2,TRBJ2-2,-,TGTGCCAGCAGCCAAGGACAGGGGACCACCGGGGAGCTGTTTTTT,CASSQGQGTTGELFF
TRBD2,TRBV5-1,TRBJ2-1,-,TGCGCCAGCAGCTTGTCCCTAGCGGGAGGAGATGAGCAGTTCTTC,CASSLSLAGGDEQFF
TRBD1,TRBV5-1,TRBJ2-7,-,TGCGCCAGCAGCCCCACCGGGACAGGCGCCTACGAGCAGTACTTC,CASSPTGTGAYEQYF
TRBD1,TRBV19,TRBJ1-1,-,TGTGCCAGTCGGACAGGGGGATTGCACACTGAAGCTTTCTTT,CASRTGGLHTEAFF
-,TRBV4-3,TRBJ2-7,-,TGCGCCAGCAGCCAAGATACAGGGTACTACGAGCAGTACTTC,CASSQDTGYYEQYF
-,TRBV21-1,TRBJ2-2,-,TGTGCCAGCAGCAAATGGAGGGGGCCTTTAAACACCGGGGAGCTGTTTTTT,CASSKWRGPLNTGELFF
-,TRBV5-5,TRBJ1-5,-,TGTGCCAGCAGCTCCGAGCCAGGAAATCAGCCCCAGCATTTT,CASSSEPGNQPQHF
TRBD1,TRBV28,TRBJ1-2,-,TGTGCCAGCACCTCGGGACAGGCGGGCTATGGCTACACCTTC,CASTSGQAGYGYTF
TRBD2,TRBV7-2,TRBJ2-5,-,TGTGCCAGCAGCTTAGGGCCAGCGGGGGGGCAAGAGACCCAGTACTTC,CASSLGPAGGQETQYF
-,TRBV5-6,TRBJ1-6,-,TGTGCCAGCAGCTTTAACAGGGTTGACAATTCACCCCTCCACTTT,CASSFNRVDNSPLHF
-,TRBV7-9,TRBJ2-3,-,TGTGCCAGCAGCCCGAGCACAGATACGCAGTATTTT,CASSPSTDTQYF
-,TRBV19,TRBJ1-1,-,TGTGCCAGTACTAACAGAGGGATGAACACTGAAGCTTTCTTT,CASTNRGMNTEAFF
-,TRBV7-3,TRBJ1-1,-,TGTGCCAGCAGCCCCCTCGGGAAGGAGGACACTGAAGCTTTCTTT,CASSPLGKEDTEAFF
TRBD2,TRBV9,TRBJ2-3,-,TGTGCCAGCAGCGTAGAGGGCGGGAGTTGGGATACGCAGTATTTT,CASSVEGGSWDTQYF
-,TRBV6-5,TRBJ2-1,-,TGTGCCAGCAGCCCGGGACTGTACAATGAGCAGTTCTTC,CASSPGLYNEQFF
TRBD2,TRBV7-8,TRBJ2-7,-,TGTGCCAGCAGCCCCCGGGTAGCGGGGAATCGGGAGCAGTACTTC,CASSPRVAGNREQYF
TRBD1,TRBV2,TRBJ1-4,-,TGTGCCAGCAGGGATACAGGGGCCGTCCGGCAACTGTTTTTT,CASRDTGAVRQLFF
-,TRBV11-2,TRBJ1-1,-,TGTGCCAGCAGCCGGGCAGGGTCATTGAACACTGAAGCTTTCTTT,CASSRAGSLNTEAFF
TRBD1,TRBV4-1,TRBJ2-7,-,TGCGCCAGCAGCCACTCCGGGACAGGGGCGGAGGAGCAGTACTTC,CASSHSGTGAEEQYF
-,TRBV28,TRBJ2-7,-,TGTGCCAGCAGTTTCCCGGACAGCTCCTACGAGCAGTACTTC,CASSFPDSSYEQYF
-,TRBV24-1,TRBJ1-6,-,TGTGCCACTCGCCCGGGACAAGATAATTCACCCCTCCACTTT,CATRPGQDNSPLHF
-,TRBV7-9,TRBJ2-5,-,TGTGCCAGCAGCTTTATGACAGGTCGAGAGACCCAGTACTTC,CASSFMTGRETQYF
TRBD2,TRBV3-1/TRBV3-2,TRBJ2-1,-,TGTGCCAGCAGCCATTGGACTAGCCAATCTCGGGATGAGCAGTTCTTC,CASSHWTSQSRDEQFF
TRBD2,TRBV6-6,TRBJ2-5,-,TGTGCCAGCAGTTACTCGACGCTAGCGGGGACGGAGACCCAGTACTTC,CASSYSTLAGTETQYF
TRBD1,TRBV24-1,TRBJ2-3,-,TGTGCCACCAGCCGGGACAGGGGGGGCACAGATACGCAGTATTTT,CATSRDRGGTDTQYF
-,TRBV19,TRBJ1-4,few,TGTGCCAGTAGTTCCGTTTCAGGGGAAAAACTGTTTTTT,CASSSVSGEKLFF
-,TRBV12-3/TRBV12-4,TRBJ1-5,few,TGTGCCAGCAGTTTAGCGATGAGTCAGCCCCAGCATTTT,CASSLAMSQPQHF
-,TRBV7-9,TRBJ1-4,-,TGTGCCAGCAGCTTAGCGATTGGTCAGGGCAATGAAAAACTGTTTTTT,CASSLAIGQGNEKLFF
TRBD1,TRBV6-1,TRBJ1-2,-,TGTGCCAGCAGTGAAGCATCCGGGACAGGGTATGGCTACACCTTC,CASSEASGTGYGYTF
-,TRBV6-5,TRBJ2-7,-,TGTGCCAGCAGTTACACCTCCGGGACACAGTTCTACGAGCAGTACTTC,CASSYTSGTQFYEQYF
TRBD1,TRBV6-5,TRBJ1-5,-,TGTGCCAGCAGTTACCGACAGGGCCGCAATCAGCCCCAGCATTTT,CASSYRQGRNQPQHF
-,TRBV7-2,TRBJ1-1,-,TGTGCCAGCAGCTCCACACCGAACACTGAAGCTTTCTTT,CASSSTPNTEAFF
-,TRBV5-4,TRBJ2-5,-,TGTGCCAGCACCCCCAGGGGAATACAGGGCCGCCAAGAGACCCAGTACTTC,CASTPRGIQGRQETQYF
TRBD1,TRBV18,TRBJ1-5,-,TGTGCCAGCTCGACAGGGATAGGCAATCAGCCCCAGCATTTT,CASSTGIGNQPQHF
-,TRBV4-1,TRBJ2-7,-,TGCGCCAGCAGCCAAGATACGGGACTTGAATTTTACGAGCAGTACTTC,CASSQDTGLEFYEQYF
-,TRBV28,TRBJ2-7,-,TGTGCCAGCAGCCCCCCGGAGGGGCACTCCTACGAGCAGTACTTC,CASSPPEGHSYEQYF
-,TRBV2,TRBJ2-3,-,TGTGCCAGCAGTCAAAGGATCCGGGGCACAGATACGCAGTATTTT,CASSQRIRGTDTQYF
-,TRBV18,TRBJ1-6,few,TGTGCCAGCTCACCAGACGGTATCAGGGGAAATTCACCCCTCCACTTT,CASSPDGIRGNSPLHF
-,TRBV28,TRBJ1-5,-,TGTGCCACCCACACAGTTCCAAGCAATCAGCCCCAGCATTTT,CATHTVPSNQPQHF
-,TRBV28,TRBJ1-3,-,TGTGCCACCGTACCATCTCAGGGATCCGGAAACACCATATATTTT,CATVPSQGSGNTIYF
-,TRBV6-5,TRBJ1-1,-,TGTGCCAGCAGTTACGCAGGGGTCAAGAACACTGAAGCTTTCTTT,CASSYAGVKNTEAFF
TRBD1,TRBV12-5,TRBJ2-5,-,TGTGCTAGTGGAGGACAGGAAGAGACCCAGTACTTC,CASGGQEETQYF
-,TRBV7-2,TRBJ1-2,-,TGTGCCAGCAGCTTAGGACAGATTGGCTACACCTTC,CASSLGQIGYTF
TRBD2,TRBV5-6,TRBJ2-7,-,TGTGCCAGCAGCTTGGCCGCAGACCCGGGACTAGCGTACGAGCAGTACTTC,CASSLAADPGLAYEQYF
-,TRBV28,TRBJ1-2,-,TGTGCCAGCAGTTTTCTTGACAGCTCGGAGGGCTACACCTTC,CASSFLDSSEGYTF
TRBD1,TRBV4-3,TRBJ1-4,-,TGCGCCAGCAGCCAACAGGGGGACGGCGAAAAACTGTTTTTT,CASSQQGDGEKLFF
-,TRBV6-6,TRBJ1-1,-,TGTGCCAGCAGTTACGTGCAGGTAAACACTGAAGCTTTCTTT,CASSYVQVNTEAFF